The T cell receptor (beta chain) under discussion was sequenced for a study of PD-1 and CTLA-4 blockade in melanoma. The assay was immunoSEQ multiplex PCR, and TCRdb's table has in-frame clones only and misses some. Of some 29,000 clones listed, about 89% are singletons. The sequencing used CD8+ T cells from peripheral blood, collected before anti-PD-1 treatment. This TCR was sampled from a human donor with melanoma.

The CDR3 DNA follows: TGTGCCAGCAGCCCGCCTCGGACAGGCGCAACCGGGGAGCTGTTTTTT. This sequence encodes CASSPPRTGATGELFF. The chain employs TRBV7-9 and TRBJ2-2; TRBD1 agrees at 7 bases. V dropped 5 bases and J dropped 5; count of bases not matched to a gene: 11. Germline CDR1 reads SEHNR; CDR2 reads FQNEAQ (reference sequence). The CDR3 has 16 residues.